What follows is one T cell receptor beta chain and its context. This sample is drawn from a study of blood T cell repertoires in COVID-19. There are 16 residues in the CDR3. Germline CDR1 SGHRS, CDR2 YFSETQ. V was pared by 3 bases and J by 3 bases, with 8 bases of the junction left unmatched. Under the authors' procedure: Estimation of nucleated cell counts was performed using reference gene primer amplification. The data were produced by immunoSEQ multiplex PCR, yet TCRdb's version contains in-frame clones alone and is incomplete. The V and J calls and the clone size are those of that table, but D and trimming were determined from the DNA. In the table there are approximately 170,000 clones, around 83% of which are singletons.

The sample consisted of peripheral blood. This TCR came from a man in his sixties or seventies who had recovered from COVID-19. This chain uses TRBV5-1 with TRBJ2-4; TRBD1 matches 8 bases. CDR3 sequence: CASSSRTGYDKNIQYF. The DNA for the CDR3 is TGCGCCAGCAGCTCCCGGACAGGGTACGACAAAAACATTCAGTACTTC.